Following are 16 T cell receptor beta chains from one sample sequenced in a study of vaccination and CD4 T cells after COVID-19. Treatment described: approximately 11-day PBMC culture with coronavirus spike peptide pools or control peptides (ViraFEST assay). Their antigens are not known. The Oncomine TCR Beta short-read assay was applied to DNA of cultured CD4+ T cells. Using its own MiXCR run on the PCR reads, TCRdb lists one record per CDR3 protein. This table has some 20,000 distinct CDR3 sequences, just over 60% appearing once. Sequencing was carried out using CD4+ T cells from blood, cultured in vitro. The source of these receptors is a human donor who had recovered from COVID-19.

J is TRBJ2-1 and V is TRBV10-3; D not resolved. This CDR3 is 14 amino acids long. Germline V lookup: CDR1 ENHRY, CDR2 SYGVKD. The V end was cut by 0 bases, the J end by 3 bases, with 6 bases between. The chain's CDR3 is CAISESLDYNEQFF. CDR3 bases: TGTGCCATCAGTGAGTCGCTGGACTACAATGAGCAGTTCTTC.

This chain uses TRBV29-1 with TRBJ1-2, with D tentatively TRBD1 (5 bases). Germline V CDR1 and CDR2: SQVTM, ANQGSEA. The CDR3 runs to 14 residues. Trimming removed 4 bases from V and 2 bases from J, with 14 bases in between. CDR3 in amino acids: CSVGDGPENYGYTF. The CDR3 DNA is TGCAGCGTTGGGGACGGGCCGGAAAACTATGGCTACACCTTC.

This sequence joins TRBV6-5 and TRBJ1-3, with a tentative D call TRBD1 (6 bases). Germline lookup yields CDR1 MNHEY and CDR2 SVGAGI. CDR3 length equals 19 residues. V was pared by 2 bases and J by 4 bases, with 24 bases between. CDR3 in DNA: TGTGCCAGCAGTTACGTAGGGCAGGGGAGGGAAGTGTCGGGAAACACCATATATTTT. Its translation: CASSYVGQGREVSGNTIYF.

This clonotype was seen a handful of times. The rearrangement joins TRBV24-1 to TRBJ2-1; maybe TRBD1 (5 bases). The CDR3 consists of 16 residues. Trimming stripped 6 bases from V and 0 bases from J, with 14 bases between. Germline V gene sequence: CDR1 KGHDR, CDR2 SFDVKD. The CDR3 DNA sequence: TGTGCCACCAGTAAGTCAGGGCTCACCTCCTACAATGAGCAGTTCTTC. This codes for CATSKSGLTSYNEQFF.

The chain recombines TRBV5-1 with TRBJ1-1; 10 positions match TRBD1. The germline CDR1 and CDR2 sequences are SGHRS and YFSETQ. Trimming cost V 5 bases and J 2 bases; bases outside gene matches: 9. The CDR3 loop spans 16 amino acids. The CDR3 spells CASRDEGQGFNTEAFF. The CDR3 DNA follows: TGCGCCAGCAGGGACGAGGGACAGGGGTTTAACACTGAAGCTTTCTTT.

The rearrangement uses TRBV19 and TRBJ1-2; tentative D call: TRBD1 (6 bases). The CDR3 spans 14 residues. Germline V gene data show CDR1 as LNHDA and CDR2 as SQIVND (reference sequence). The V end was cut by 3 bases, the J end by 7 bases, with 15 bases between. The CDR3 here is CASSITQGGVGYTF. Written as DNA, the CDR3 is TGTGCCAGTAGTATTACACAGGGAGGAGTTGGCTACACCTTC.

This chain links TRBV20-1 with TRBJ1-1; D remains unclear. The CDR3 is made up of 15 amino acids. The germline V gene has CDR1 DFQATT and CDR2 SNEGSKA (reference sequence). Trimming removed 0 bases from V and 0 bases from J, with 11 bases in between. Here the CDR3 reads CSARDPATVNTEAFF. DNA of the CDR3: TGCAGTGCTAGAGACCCTGCGACGGTGAACACTGAAGCTTTCTTT.

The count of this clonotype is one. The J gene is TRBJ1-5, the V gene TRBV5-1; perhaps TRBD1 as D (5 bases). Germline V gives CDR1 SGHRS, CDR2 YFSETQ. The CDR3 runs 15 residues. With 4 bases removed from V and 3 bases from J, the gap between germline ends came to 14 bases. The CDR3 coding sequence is TGCGCCAGCAGCCCGGATGGGGCAGACAATCAGCCCCAGCATTTT. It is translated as CASSPDGADNQPQHF. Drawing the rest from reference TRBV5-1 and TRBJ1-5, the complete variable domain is KAGVTQTPRYLIKTRGQQVTLSCSPISGHRSVSWYQQTPGQGLQFLFEYFSETQRNKGNFPGRFSGRQFSNSRSEMNVSTLELGDSALYLCASSPDGADNQPQHFGDGTRLSIL.

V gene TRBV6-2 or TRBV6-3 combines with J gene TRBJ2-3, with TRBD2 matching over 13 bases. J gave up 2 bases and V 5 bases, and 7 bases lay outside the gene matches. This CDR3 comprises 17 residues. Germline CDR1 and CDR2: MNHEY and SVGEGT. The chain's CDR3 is CASSPTSGRAPTDTQYF. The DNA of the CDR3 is TGTGCCAGCAGTCCTACTAGCGGGAGGGCCCCCACAGATACGCAGTATTTT.

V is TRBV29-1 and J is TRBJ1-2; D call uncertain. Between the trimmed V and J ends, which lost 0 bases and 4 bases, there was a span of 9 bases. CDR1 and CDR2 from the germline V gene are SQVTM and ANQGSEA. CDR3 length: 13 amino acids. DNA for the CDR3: TGCAGCGTTGAAGATTCAGGAAGCTATGGCTACACCTTC. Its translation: CSVEDSGSYGYTF.

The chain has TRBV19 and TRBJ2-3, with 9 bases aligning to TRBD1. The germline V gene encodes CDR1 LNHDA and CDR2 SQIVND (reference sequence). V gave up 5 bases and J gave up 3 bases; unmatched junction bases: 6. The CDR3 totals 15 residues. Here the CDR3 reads CASSDGTGYTDTQYF. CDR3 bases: TGTGCCAGTAGTGATGGGACAGGGTATACAGATACGCAGTATTTT.

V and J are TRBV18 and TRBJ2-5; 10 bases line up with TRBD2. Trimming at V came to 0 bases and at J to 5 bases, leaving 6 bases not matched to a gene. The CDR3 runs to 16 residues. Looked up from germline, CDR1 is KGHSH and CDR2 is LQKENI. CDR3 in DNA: TGTGCCAGCTCACCACCTACAACTAGCGGGAAGGAGACCCAGTACTTC. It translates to CASSPPTTSGKETQYF.

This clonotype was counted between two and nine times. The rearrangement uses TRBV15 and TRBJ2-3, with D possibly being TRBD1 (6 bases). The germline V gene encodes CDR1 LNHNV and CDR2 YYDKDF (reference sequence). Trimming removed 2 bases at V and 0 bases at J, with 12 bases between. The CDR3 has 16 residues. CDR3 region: CATSRRQAWSTDTQYF. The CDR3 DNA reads TGTGCCACCAGCAGACGACAGGCGTGGAGCACAGATACGCAGTATTTT.

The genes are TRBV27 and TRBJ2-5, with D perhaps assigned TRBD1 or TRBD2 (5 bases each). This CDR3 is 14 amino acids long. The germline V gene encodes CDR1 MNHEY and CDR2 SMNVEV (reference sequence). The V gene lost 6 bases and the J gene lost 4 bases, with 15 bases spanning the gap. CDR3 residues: CASSSTAVRETQYF. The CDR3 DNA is TGTGCCAGCAGCTCGACAGCGGTTCGAGAGACCCAGTACTTC.

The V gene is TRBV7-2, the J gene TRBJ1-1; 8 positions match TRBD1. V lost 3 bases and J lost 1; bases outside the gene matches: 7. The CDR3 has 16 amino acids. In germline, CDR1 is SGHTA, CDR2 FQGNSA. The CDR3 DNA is TGTGCCAGCAGCTTTGGACAGGGTAGACGGAACACTGAAGCTTTCTTT. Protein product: CASSFGQGRRNTEAFF.

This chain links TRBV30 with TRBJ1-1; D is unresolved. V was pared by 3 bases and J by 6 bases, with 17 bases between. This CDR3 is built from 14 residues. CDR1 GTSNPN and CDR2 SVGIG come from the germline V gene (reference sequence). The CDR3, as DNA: TGTGCCTGGAGGCCCCCGCAGGCTGGGGCTGAAGCTTTCTTT. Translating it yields CAWRPPQAGAEAFF. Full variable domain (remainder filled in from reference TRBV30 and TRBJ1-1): SQTIHQWPATLVQPVGSPLSLECTVEGTSNPNLYWYRQAAGRGLQLLFYSVGIGQISSEVPQNLSASRPQDRQFILSSKKLLLSDSGFYLCAWRPPQAGAEAFFGQGTRLTVV.